These 29 T cell receptor beta chains were sequenced from one sample in a study of blood T cell repertoires in COVID-19. Libraries were prepared by immunoSEQ multiplex PCR; TCRdb keeps only in-frame clonotypes and omits some of them. The table lists about 160,000 clones, roughly 85% of them singletons. What was sequenced was peripheral blood. Source of these receptors: a man in his forties or fifties with acute or convalescent COVID-19.

The V gene is TRBV14, the J gene TRBJ2-1, with TRBD2 identical over 10 bases. Germline assignment: CDR1 SGHDN and CDR2 FVKESK. Losses at the gene ends were 5 bases for V and 7 bases for J; bases not matched to a gene: 8. The CDR3 is 15 residues long. CDR3 residues: CASSFLAGAANEQFF. The CDR3 DNA reads TGTGCCAGCAGCTTCCTAGCGGGGGCTGCGAATGAGCAGTTCTTC.

The rearrangement joins TRBV30 to TRBJ1-5; D gene unclear. V was cut by 1 base and J by 6 bases, with 10 bases left in between. The CDR3 covers 13 residues. Germline V CDR1 and CDR2: GTSNPN, SVGIG (reference sequence). The DNA for the CDR3 is TGTGCCTGGAGTGAGTATCGGGGTCAGCCCCAGCATTTT. Amino acids: CAWSEYRGQPQHF.

The chain employs TRBV30 and TRBJ1-6; no clear D. Looked up from germline, CDR1 is GTSNPN and CDR2 is SVGIG (reference sequence). Trimming shortened V by 2 bases and J by 9 bases, and 5 bases separated the two germline ends. CDR3 size: 11 residues. CDR3 sequence reads: CAWSPGSPLHF. CDR3 bases: TGTGCCTGGAGTCCAGGTTCACCCCTCCACTTT.

The chain employs TRBV6-2 or TRBV6-3 and TRBJ1-1, with D possibly being TRBD1 (5 bases). V was cut by 0 bases and J by 12 bases, with 14 bases left in between. This CDR3 comprises 13 residues. Looked up from germline, CDR1 is MNHEY and CDR2 is SVGEGT. CDR3 nucleotide sequence: TGTGCCAGCAGTTACTCGAACGGGGAGGGGTCTTTCTTT. Amino acid sequence: CASSYSNGEGSFF.

This sequence joins TRBV2 and TRBJ2-7, with D perhaps matching TRBD1 (7 bases). Germline V gene data show CDR1 as SNHLY and CDR2 as FYNNEI. The CDR3 length is 15 residues. The V and J ends lost 4 bases and 5 bases respectively, with 18 bases between them. CDR3 bases: TGTGCCAGCAGTGCCACGACAGGGAGGATGGACGAGCAGTACTTC. Encoded protein: CASSATTGRMDEQYF.

With regard to this clone: Additional DNA sequences in this sample encode the identical CDR3. The chain carries TRBV11-3 and TRBJ2-3, with TRBD2 identical over 8 bases. The length of the CDR3 is 14 residues. The V gene end was trimmed by 5 bases and the J gene end by 0 bases; junction bases not matched to a gene: 1. Germline CDR1 is SGHNT and CDR2 is YENEEA. The CDR3 nucleotides are TGTGCCAGCAGCCCGGGGGGGAGCACAGATACGCAGTATTTT. Translation: CASSPGGSTDTQYF.

This clone was found once. J is TRBJ1-4 and V is TRBV3-1 (or the pseudogene TRBV3-2); unclear D gene. Germline assignment: CDR1 LGHDT and CDR2 YNNKEL (reference sequence). The CDR3 loop spans 14 amino acids. The germline V and J ends were trimmed by 4 bases and 7 bases, with 13 bases remaining between them. This CDR3 reads CASSPGWRSEKLFF. As DNA, the CDR3 is TGTGCCAGCAGCCCCGGGTGGCGGTCTGAAAAACTGTTTTTT.

This clone has just one count. V and J are TRBV27 and TRBJ2-3; D may be TRBD1 (5 bases). The CDR3 loop spans 14 amino acids. With 5 bases removed from V and 2 bases from J, the gap between germline ends came to 11 bases. Germline V CDR1 and CDR2: MNHEY, SMNVEV (reference sequence). The CDR3 spells CASSPQGFTDTQYF. Here the CDR3 DNA reads TGTGCCAGCAGTCCCCAGGGTTTCACAGATACGCAGTATTTT.

The chain recombines TRBV5-1 with TRBJ1-1; 9 nucleotides agree with TRBD1. This CDR3 contains 13 residues. Germline CDR1 and CDR2: SGHRS and YFSETQ. Trimming cost V 4 bases and J 6 bases; bases outside gene matches: 4. The DNA for the CDR3 is TGCGCCAGCAGCGGACAGGGGAGAGCTGAAGCTTTCTTT. Encoded protein: CASSGQGRAEAFF.

The chain is built from TRBV5-1 and TRBJ1-2; unclear D gene. The V gene's germline CDR1 is SGHRS and CDR2 YFSETQ. V was cut by 3 bases and J by 8 bases, with 14 bases left in between. This CDR3 is built from 13 residues. CDR3 sequence: CASSSGEATGYTF. DNA of the CDR3: TGCGCCAGCAGCTCCGGTGAGGCTACAGGCTACACCTTC.

This chain connects TRBV9 to TRBJ2-5; a weak D match, TRBD1 (6 bases). Between the trimmed V and J ends, which lost 0 bases and 2 bases, there was a span of 14 bases. Germline assignment: CDR1 SGDLS and CDR2 YYNGEE. The CDR3 is 16 amino acids. CDR3 protein: CASSVADRGKQETQYF. The CDR3 DNA sequence: TGTGCCAGCAGCGTAGCGGACAGAGGGAAACAAGAGACCCAGTACTTC.

This clone was detected a few times. The rearrangement joins TRBV19 to TRBJ2-7, with 7 bases aligning to TRBD1. CDR3 length: 13 amino acids. From germline, CDR1 is LNHDA and CDR2 SQIVND (reference sequence). V lost 5 bases to trimming and J lost 2 bases; unmatched junction nucleotides: 3. CDR3 region: CASSGTVTYEQYF. The CDR3 nucleotides read TGTGCCAGTAGTGGGACAGTCACCTACGAGCAGTACTTC.

The V call is TRBV7-3, the J call TRBJ1-1, with 9 positions matching TRBD1. The V gene's germline CDR1 is SGHTA and CDR2 FQGTGA. V gave up 5 bases and J gave up 3 bases; unmatched junction bases: 7. The CDR3 sequence is 15 residues long. The CDR3 sequence is CASSAGQGADTEAFF. The CDR3 DNA follows: TGTGCCAGCAGCGCGGGACAGGGAGCCGACACTGAAGCTTTCTTT.

The genes are TRBV6-1 and TRBJ1-6; TRBD1 is a possible D gene (5 bases). Germline V gene data show CDR1 as MNHNS and CDR2 as SASEGT. The CDR3 is made up of 14 amino acids. Trimming shortened V by 2 bases and J by 10 bases, and 12 bases separated the two germline ends. CDR3 DNA sequence: TGTGCCAGCAGTGAAATTAGGAGGGACTCACCCCTCCACTTT. Its protein is CASSEIRRDSPLHF.

This clone turned up a few times. The chain has TRBV7-9 and TRBJ2-3; 10 bases map to TRBD2. The V segment lost 5 bases and the J segment 3 bases; nucleotides outside the gene matches: 5. This CDR3 contains 15 residues. Germline V gives CDR1 SEHNR, CDR2 FQNEAQ (reference sequence). The CDR3 bases are TGTGCCAGCAGCCGGGCTAGCGGGGGTACAGATACGCAGTATTTT. This codes for CASSRASGGTDTQYF.

The CDR3 sequence is CASSIGQISNQPQHF. CDR3 DNA sequence: TGTGCCAGTAGTATAGGACAGATAAGCAATCAGCCCCAGCATTTT. V and J are TRBV19 and TRBJ1-5; TRBD1 might be the D (5 bases). From germline, CDR1 is LNHDA and CDR2 SQIVND (reference sequence). The CDR3 has 15 amino acids. Trimming pared 1 base from V and 1 base from J, leaving 8 bases between.

In its sample, this clone was seen once. This chain uses TRBV24-1 with TRBJ2-3; D is perhaps TRBD2 (6 bases). Germline CDR1 is KGHDR and CDR2 is SFDVKD. V lost 7 bases to trimming and J lost 1 base, with 14 bases between them. The CDR3 is 15 residues long. This CDR3 is CATRQSGLGTDTQYF. The CDR3 DNA reads TGTGCCACCAGGCAGTCGGGACTCGGCACAGATACGCAGTATTTT.

V usage is TRBV3-1 (or the pseudogene TRBV3-2) and J usage is TRBJ1-1, with D possibly being TRBD1 (6 bases). CDR1 LGHDT and CDR2 YNNKEL come from the germline V gene (reference sequence). The CDR3 is made up of 14 amino acids. The germline V and J ends were trimmed by 1 base and 4 bases, with 10 bases remaining between them. The CDR3 sequence: CASSQVGGATEAFF. The DNA of the CDR3 is TGTGCCAGCAGCCAAGTAGGGGGGGCCACTGAAGCTTTCTTT.

This clone was recorded once. The V gene is TRBV7-9, the J gene TRBJ2-3; 8 bases fit TRBD1. The CDR3 contains 14 residues. Per germline, CDR1 SEHNR and CDR2 FQNEAQ (reference sequence). Germline trimming cut 6 bases from V and 3 bases from J; bases unmatched to any gene: 5. The CDR3 protein is CASSLGQGTDTQYF. CDR3 sequence (DNA): TGTGCCAGCAGTCTCGGACAGGGAACAGATACGCAGTATTTT. The full variable domain, rest sourced from reference TRBV7-9 and TRBJ2-3, is DTGVSQNPRHKITKRGQNVTFRCDPISEHNRLYWYRQTLGQGPEFLTYFQNEAQLEKSRLLSDRFSAERPKGSFSTLEIQRTEQGDSAMYLCASSLGQGTDTQYFGPGTRLTVL.

The chain employs TRBV7-2 and TRBJ2-5; TRBD2 agrees at 8 bases. The V and J ends lost 0 bases and 4 bases, in that order; junction bases with no gene match: 4. The CDR3 is made up of 15 amino acids. Per the germline V gene, CDR1 is SGHTA and CDR2 is FQGNSA. The CDR3 is CASSLASGASETQYF. The CDR3 region has the DNA TGTGCCAGCAGCTTAGCTAGCGGGGCGTCAGAGACCCAGTACTTC.

This clone was seen more than once but under ten times. This chain uses TRBV29-1 with TRBJ1-1, with D tentatively TRBD1 (6 bases). CDR1 is SQVTM, CDR2 ANQGSEA, per germline. The CDR3 extends over 13 amino acids. Trimming shortened V by 5 bases and J by 1 base, and 11 bases separated the two germline ends. The CDR3 is CSVTGTRNTEAFF. CDR3 DNA: TGCAGCGTTACAGGGACGAGGAACACTGAAGCTTTCTTT.

The chain has TRBV11-2 and TRBJ1-6; 9 nucleotides match TRBD1. Germline V gene lookup returns CDR1 SGHAT and CDR2 FQNNGV. V shed 2 bases and J 11 bases; nucleotides not matched to a gene: 7. The CDR3 is 15 amino acids. The CDR3 DNA sequence: TGTGCCAGCAGCTTAAAGGGACAGGGAATAACACCCCTCCACTTT. Protein: CASSLKGQGITPLHF.

Remarks on this clone: At one end the junction does not follow the germline gene, possibly because of a read error. The V and J genes are TRBV10-3 and TRBJ2-7; possible D gene TRBD1, 6 bases. The CDR3 is 14 residues long. Germline V gene data show CDR1 as ENHRY and CDR2 as SYGVKD. CDR3 amino acids: CAISEWNRAYEQYF. In DNA, the CDR3 is TGTGCCATCAGTGAGTGGAACAGGGCCTATGAGCAGTACTTC.

The chain recombines TRBV19 with TRBJ2-1; 11 bases line up with TRBD2. Germline CDR1 reads LNHDA; CDR2 reads SQIVND (reference sequence). The length of the CDR3 is 15 residues. J gave up 8 bases and V 6 bases, and 9 bases lay outside the gene matches. The CDR3 region has the DNA TGTGCCAGTAGGGGTAGCGGGGGGGTTCTGTATGAGCAGTTCTTC. Translation gives CASRGSGGVLYEQFF.

The chain carries TRBV10-3 and TRBJ2-5, with a possible D match to TRBD1 (6 bases). The V and J ends lost 10 bases and 1 base respectively, with 10 bases between them. This CDR3 has 12 residues. Germline V gene lookup returns CDR1 ENHRY and CDR2 SYGVKD. The CDR3 coding sequence is TGTGCCACAAAGGACAGCCAAGAGACCCAGTACTTC. Protein: CATKDSQETQYF.

This clone has a handful of counts. In DNA, the CDR3 is TGTGCCAGCAGTTACGGGGAGGGTGTCTACGAGCAGTACTTC. Translating gives CASSYGEGVYEQYF. The chain recombines TRBV6-6 with TRBJ2-7, with 7 positions matching TRBD2. V shed 2 bases and J 3 bases; nucleotides not matched to a gene: 4. This CDR3 spans 14 amino acids. CDR1 MNHNY and CDR2 SVGAGI come from the germline V gene (reference sequence).

The chain recombines TRBV7-9 with TRBJ2-1, with 9 bases that match TRBD2. The CDR3 is made up of 16 amino acids. Germline loops: CDR1 SEHNR, CDR2 FQNEAQ (reference sequence). V shed 0 bases and J 7 bases; nucleotides not matched to a gene: 7. The CDR3 loop reads CASSLAGAGGGNEQFF. CDR3 bases: TGTGCCAGCAGCTTAGCGGGAGCGGGGGGAGGAAATGAGCAGTTCTTC.

This clone has just a few counts. The same CDR3 also results from other DNA sequences found in this sample. The chain employs TRBV9 and TRBJ1-4; D is uncertain. Per germline, CDR1 SGDLS and CDR2 YYNGEE. The CDR3 is made up of 14 amino acids. The V end was cut by 0 bases, the J end by 7 bases, with 10 bases between. The CDR3 DNA is TGTGCCAGCAGCGTAGGAGCTCCAGGTGAAAAACTGTTTTTT. This gives the protein CASSVGAPGEKLFF.

The chain couples TRBV3-1 (or the pseudogene TRBV3-2) to TRBJ1-2; possible D gene TRBD1, 6 bases. CDR1 is LGHDT and CDR2 is YNNKEL in the germline V gene (reference sequence). The CDR3 contains 15 residues. With 1 base removed from V and 6 bases from J, the gap between germline ends came to 15 bases. CDR3 bases: TGTGCCAGCAGCCAAGCTGTAGGGGGGACTAATGGCTACACCTTC. It codes for CASSQAVGGTNGYTF.